The 10 T cell receptor beta chains below were found in one sample sequenced in a study of blood T cell repertoires in COVID-19 (dated by TCRdb to the early 2020s). Library method: the immunoSEQ multiplex PCR assay. TCRdb provides this immuneACCESS table in a form limited to in-frame rearrangements. Some clones are lacking; in checked studies, under half of them reflect an unresolved V gene, and why the rest are absent is not known. The sample contains 150,000 to 200,000 clones, 80% to 90% of them found a single time. 1.9% of the sample rests with the top ten. Sequencing used peripheral blood. Receptors were obtained from a man between 18 and 29 years old who had recovered from COVID-19.

The chain joins TRBV7-2 to TRBJ2-7; 15 bases map to TRBD2. Germline V gene sequence: CDR1 SGHTA, CDR2 FQGNSA. The CDR3 sequence is 16 residues long. Trimming cost V 3 bases and J 2 bases; bases outside gene matches: 2. As DNA, the CDR3 is TGTGCCAGCAGCTTTAGGACTAGCGGGAGGGCCTACGAGCAGTACTTC. This translates into CASSFRTSGRAYEQYF. Together with reference TRBV7-2 and TRBJ2-7, the CDR3 gives the full variable domain: GAGVSQSPSNKVTEKGKDVELRCDPISGHTALYWYRQSLGQGLEFLIYFQGNSAPDKSGLPSDRFSAERTGGSVSTLTIQRTQQEDSAVYLCASSFRTSGRAYEQYFGPGTRLTVT.

V gene TRBV6-5 combines with J gene TRBJ2-5; 7 bases map to TRBD2. Germline CDR1 is MNHEY and CDR2 is SVGAGI. V lost 6 bases, J lost 2 bases, and 6 bases stayed unmatched. CDR3 length equals 14 residues. CDR3 region: CASSSSGGQETQYF. DNA of the CDR3: TGTGCCAGCAGCTCCTCCGGGGGGCAAGAGACCCAGTACTTC.

The chain has TRBV27 and TRBJ1-1, with 10 bases identical to TRBD1. The CDR3 has 15 amino acids. Germline CDR1 reads MNHEY; CDR2 reads SMNVEV (reference sequence). V lost 0 bases to trimming and J lost 6 bases; unmatched junction nucleotides: 4. CDR3 loop: CASSLSGQGPAEAFF. The CDR3 DNA follows: TGTGCCAGCAGTTTATCGGGACAGGGGCCTGCTGAAGCTTTCTTT.

This clone has just one count. The rearrangement uses TRBV19 and TRBJ1-2; no definite D call. The CDR3 has 14 amino acids. The germline V and J ends were trimmed by 5 bases and 2 bases, with 12 bases remaining between them. From germline, CDR1 is LNHDA and CDR2 SQIVND (reference sequence). The CDR3 here is CASSDPSRNYGYTF. CDR3 DNA sequence: TGTGCCAGTAGTGATCCGTCGCGAAACTATGGCTACACCTTC.

This clone was seen once. The chain has TRBV28 and TRBJ1-4; 8 bases align to TRBD1. With 2 bases clipped from V and 4 bases from J, the junction kept 12 bases outside the gene matches. CDR1 and CDR2 from the germline V gene are MDHEN and SYDVKM. The CDR3 extends over 18 amino acids. This chain's CDR3 is CASSLMTGEAGGNEKLFF. CDR3 nucleotides: TGTGCCAGCAGTTTAATGACAGGGGAGGCTGGGGGTAATGAAAAACTGTTTTTT.

The V call is TRBV6-4, the J call TRBJ2-1, with D perhaps TRBD2 (6 bases). From germline, CDR1 is MRHNA and CDR2 SNTAGT. This CDR3 comprises 16 residues. Trimming cost V 4 bases and J 5 bases, with 18 bases left between them. The CDR3 DNA reads TGTGCCAGCAGTGGAATGGGGAGGCCTTCACACAATGAGCAGTTCTTC. Residues: CASSGMGRPSHNEQFF.

The CDR3 loop is CATRGQINQPQHF. The CDR3 DNA is TGTGCCACCCGCGGACAGATCAATCAGCCCCAGCATTTT. This rearrangement joins TRBV19 to TRBJ1-5; tentatively, D is TRBD1 (6 bases). The CDR3 spans 13 residues. With 10 bases removed from V and 3 bases from J, the gap between germline ends came to 13 bases. Germline CDR1 reads LNHDA; CDR2 reads SQIVND (reference sequence).

CDR3 amino acids: CASSIRTGLPEAFF. DNA for the CDR3: TGTGCCAGTAGTATCCGAACAGGGTTACCTGAAGCTTTCTTT. The chain uses TRBV19 and TRBJ1-1; tentative D call: TRBD1 (6 bases). The CDR3 spans 14 residues. Trimming took off 3 bases at V and 6 bases at J, with 14 bases between the two ends. Germline values: CDR1 LNHDA, CDR2 SQIVND (reference sequence).

The chain employs TRBV9 and TRBJ2-7; 7 nucleotides agree with TRBD2. This CDR3 is 16 amino acids long. Germline V gene data show CDR1 as SGDLS and CDR2 as YYNGEE. V dropped 0 bases and J dropped 6; count of bases not matched to a gene: 12. The CDR3 loop reads CASSVGASGLKTEQYF. CDR3 coding DNA: TGTGCCAGCAGCGTAGGTGCTAGCGGCCTCAAAACCGAGCAGTACTTC.

V gene TRBV29-1 combines with J gene TRBJ2-7, with D possibly being TRBD2 (7 bases). V was pared by 6 bases and J by 3 bases, with 15 bases between. Germline V gives CDR1 SQVTM, CDR2 ANQGSEA. The CDR3 covers 13 residues. The CDR3 reads CSVGRIGGYEQYF. In DNA, the CDR3 is TGCAGCGTCGGGAGGATAGGGGGCTACGAGCAGTACTTC.